This T cell receptor (beta chain) was documented in a study of regulatory T cells in long-lasting Graves disease. Notes on the study in general: Persistent Graves' disease cases displayed lower TCR diversity than newly diagnosed ones. Persistent patients shared more public clonotypes (approximately 2,900) than new patients (more than 900).

In building TCR beta libraries, iRepertoire HTBI primers were used together with Arm-PCR of CDR3 regions. TCRdb re-called the multiplex PCR reads through MiXCR, storing one row per CDR3 protein. This repertoire shows some 370,000 distinct CDR3 sequences, roughly 23% found once; its top ten account for 25% to 30%. This clonotype was seen a few times. Its antigen is as yet unknown. CDR1 is SQVTM and CDR2 is ANQGSEA in the germline V gene. The ends were cut back, 3 bases at V and 5 bases at J, with 13 bases in the middle. The CDR3 runs 13 residues. Time point defined: persistent/refractory GD, antithyroid drugs over 5 years with positive TRAb. PBMC RNA served as the TCR library source.

This specimen was peripheral blood mononuclear cells (PBMCs), taken when the disease was refractory, from a patient treated with antithyroid drugs. The clonotype was recovered from a woman aged 40 to 50 with Graves disease. J is TRBJ1-1 and V is TRBV29-1; D may be TRBD1 (6 bases). CDR3 in amino acids: CSVDVGTGTEAFF. DNA of the CDR3: TGCAGCGTTGATGTGGGAACAGGGACTGAAGCTTTCTTT.